This is a list of T cell receptor beta chains from one sample in a study of T cells in Graves' hyperthyroidism and ophthalmopathy. TCRdb redid the calling of the multiplex PCR reads with MiXCR, one entry per CDR3 protein. In the table there are over 650,000 distinct CDR3 sequences, nearly 45% of which are singletons. The sequencing input was peripheral blood or thyroid tissue (not recorded which). These receptors were taken from an adult man with Graves' disease, either hyperthyroidism or ophthalmopathy (not recorded which). Both conserved end residues are part of each CDR3. Fields, in order: J gene, clone size, V gene, D gene, CDR3 protein, CDR3 DNA. The D gene is left open where the match is weak. The size entry is marked missing in some rows and otherwise reads once, few, many or a size class.

TRBJ2-7 . TRBV20-1 TRBD1 CSAPTTGAEEQYF TGCAGTGCTCCGACCACAGGGGCGGAAGAGCAGTACTTC
TRBJ1-6 . TRBV19 TRBD1 CGSSHWDRVSPLHF TGTGGCAGTAGCCACTGGGACAGGGTTTCACCCCTCCACTTT
TRBJ2-7 few TRBV30 TRBD1 CAWKGTGYVDEQYF TGTGCCTGGAAAGGGACAGGGTATGTAGACGAGCAGTACTTC
TRBJ1-2 many TRBV19 . CASTNSVYGYTF TGTGCCAGTACTAACAGCGTCTATGGCTACACCTTC
TRBJ1-1 . TRBV5-8 . CASSFHGGAVTEAFF TGTGCCAGCAGCTTTCACGGGGGCGCGGTCACTGAAGCTTTCTTT
TRBJ2-5 . TRBV10-3 . CAIRPGTYQETQYF TGTGCCATCAGGCCAGGGACGTACCAAGAGACCCAGTACTTC
TRBJ1-5 many TRBV7-2 . CASSFLEEQPQHF TGTGCCAGCAGCTTTCTGGAGGAGCAGCCCCAGCATTTT
TRBJ2-7 . TRBV5-1 . CASSPVSQGYEQYF TGCGCCAGCAGCCCGGTGAGCCAGGGCTACGAGCAGTACTTC
TRBJ1-5 many TRBV7-2 TRBD1 CASSSTGTGVSNQPQHF TGTGCCAGCAGCTCAACCGGGACAGGGGTTAGCAATCAGCCCCAGCATTTT
TRBJ1-2 . TRBV10-1 TRBD1 CASGWTGHGYTF TGTGCCAGCGGTTGGACAGGCCATGGCTACACCTTC
TRBJ1-2 . TRBV2 TRBD1 CASSEQGASGYTF TGTGCCAGCAGTGAACAGGGGGCGAGTGGCTACACCTTC
TRBJ2-6 . TRBV19 . CASSMTGKGEWSNVLTF TGTGCCAGTAGTATGACGGGAAAAGGGGAATGGTCCAACGTCCTGACTTTC
TRBJ2-7 many TRBV19 . CASSMARVSTHEQYF TGTGCCAGTAGTATGGCCAGGGTGTCGACCCACGAGCAGTACTTC
TRBJ1-2 . TRBV10-3 . CAISGRLANYGYTF TGTGCCATCAGTGGGAGATTAGCTAACTATGGCTACACCTTC
TRBJ1-2 few TRBV20-1 . CSARRGRGGYTF TGCAGTGCTAGAAGAGGGAGGGGTGGCTACACCTTC
TRBJ1-2 many TRBV29-1 . CSVARGGKRGGYTF TGCAGCGTTGCCCGCGGGGGGAAACGGGGTGGCTACACCTTC
TRBJ1-1 many TRBV12-3/TRBV12-4 . CASSPSQGHTEAFF TGTGCCAGCAGTCCATCACAGGGACACACTGAAGCTTTCTTT
TRBJ2-2 few TRBV2 TRBD1 CASSPDRGSTGELFF TGTGCCAGCAGTCCTGACAGGGGTAGTACCGGGGAGCTGTTTTTT
TRBJ1-5 . TRBV13 . CASSTGPYQPQHF TGTGCCAGCAGCACCGGGCCCTATCAGCCCCAGCATTTT
TRBJ1-1 . TRBV7-9 . CASSLAGPMNTEAFF TGTGCCAGCAGCTTAGCCGGACCTATGAACACTGAAGCTTTCTTT
TRBJ2-7 many TRBV20-1 TRBD2 CSARDRAGGRNEQYF TGCAGTGCTAGAGATCGGGCGGGGGGACGGAACGAGCAGTACTTC
TRBJ2-2 . TRBV29-1 . CSGTSGTTIPRELFF TGCAGCGGGACATCCGGGACAACCATACCCAGGGAGCTGTTTTTT
TRBJ1-1 . TRBV29-1 . CSVTGHPNTVAFF TGCAGCGTCACGGGACACCCGAACACTGTAGCTTTCTTT
TRBJ1-2 few TRBV7-3 . CASSQAPDSPGYTF TGTGCCAGCAGCCAAGCTCCGGACAGCCCTGGCTACACCTTC
TRBJ2-2 . TRBV9 TRBD1 CASSVDSGTGLNTGELFF TGTGCCAGCAGCGTGGATTCCGGGACAGGATTGAACACCGGGGAGCTGTTTTTT
TRBJ2-5 . TRBV7-9 . CASSLKGEETQYF TGTGCCAGCAGCTTGAAGGGGGAAGAGACCCAGTACTTC
TRBJ2-1 once TRBV2 . CASSEWQVNEQFF TGTGCCAGCAGTGAGTGGCAGGTGAATGAGCAGTTCTTC
TRBJ1-1 many TRBV29-1 . CSGDTLGNTEAFF TGCAGCGGCGACACTTTGGGGAACACTGAAGCTTTCTTT
TRBJ1-1 many TRBV29-1 . CSGRQELGTEAFF TGCAGCGGACGACAGGAGCTAGGCACTGAAGCTTTCTTT
TRBJ1-2 many TRBV12-3/TRBV12-4 . CASSLAELRHYGYTF TGTGCCAGCAGTTTAGCGGAGCTACGGCACTATGGCTACACCTTC
TRBJ2-7 few TRBV20-1 TRBD1 CSTNRGSYEQYF TGCAGTACGAACAGGGGCTCCTACGAGCAGTACTTC
TRBJ2-7 once TRBV12-5 TRBD1 CASGESRGQVQYF TGTGCTAGTGGTGAAAGCAGGGGGCAGGTGCAGTACTTC
TRBJ1-6 . TRBV19 . CASSIREVPNSPLHF TGTGCCAGTAGTATCCGTGAAGTTCCTAATTCACCCCTCCACTTT
TRBJ2-7 . TRBV9 . CASSRFMGEAYEQYF TGTGCCAGCAGCCGGTTTATGGGAGAGGCCTACGAGCAGTACTTC
TRBJ2-7 . TRBV19 . CASSYSRLGEQYF TGTGCCAGCAGTTACTCGAGGTTGGGAGAGCAGTACTTC
TRBJ1-2 many TRBV7-9 TRBD1 CASSFDRGDYGYTF TGTGCCAGCAGCTTCGACAGGGGTGACTATGGCTACACCTTC
TRBJ1-5 . TRBV7-9 . CASSQRGSNQPQHF TGTGCCAGCAGCCAGCGGGGAAGCAATCAGCCCCAGCATTTT
TRBJ2-2 . TRBV6-1 . CASSARGPPGELFF TGTGCCAGCAGTGCCCGGGGGCCGCCGGGTGAGCTGTTTTTT
TRBJ1-6 . TRBV5-1 TRBD1 CASSFTGQGNSPLHF TGCGCCAGCAGCTTCACGGGACAGGGTAATTCACCCCTCCACTTT
TRBJ2-7 few TRBV12-3/TRBV12-4 . CASHRGDTGYEQYF TGTGCCAGCCATAGGGGGGACACTGGCTACGAGCAGTACTTC
TRBJ1-3 many TRBV29-1 . CSVSMTADSGNTIYF TGCAGCGTCTCAATGACCGCAGACTCTGGAAACACCATATATTTT
TRBJ1-6 . TRBV19 . CASSISGDRWNSPLHF TGTGCCAGTAGTATAAGCGGGGACCGGTGGAATTCACCCCTCCACTTT
TRBJ2-5 few TRBV7-9 TRBD1 CASSFRDRGDQETQYF TGTGCCAGCAGCTTCCGGGACAGGGGGGACCAAGAGACCCAGTACTTC
TRBJ1-1 . TRBV9 TRBD1 CASSQGQENTEAFF TGCGCCAGCAGCCAAGGACAGGAGAACACTGAAGCTTTCTTT
TRBJ1-2 . TRBV6-5 . CASRTQGIGGYTF TGTGCCAGCAGGACACAGGGAATTGGTGGCTACACCTTC
TRBJ2-3 once TRBV24-1 . CATSHGLAASTDTQYF TGTGCCACCTCCCACGGACTCGCCGCTAGCACAGATACGCAGTATTTT
TRBJ2-7 few TRBV19 . CASSIRPWGSSYEQYF TGTGCCAGTAGTATCCGACCGTGGGGCAGCTCCTACGAGCAGTACTTC
TRBJ2-7 few TRBV19 TRBD2 CASSPWRGTTETYEQYF TGTGCCAGTAGCCCCTGGCGAGGGACTACCGAGACCTACGAGCAGTACTTC
TRBJ1-1 . TRBV20-1 . CSARKGGNTEAFF TGCAGTGCTAGAAAGGGGGGGAACACTGAAGCTTTCTTT
TRBJ1-4 . TRBV6-6 TRBD1 CASRGGQVTNEKLFF TGTGCCAGCAGGGGGGGACAGGTCACTAATGAAAAACTGTTTTTT
TRBJ1-4 . TRBV19 TRBD1 CAWSRTGALLEKLFF TGTGCCTGGAGTAGAACAGGGGCCCTCCTTGAAAAACTGTTTTTT
TRBJ1-2 many TRBV9 TRBD1 CASSVVAGGVGGYTF TGTGCCAGCAGCGTAGTGGCAGGGGGCGTGGGTGGCTACACCTTC
TRBJ2-7 . TRBV6-5 . CASRDTRSYEQYF TGTGCCAGCCGGGACACTCGCTCCTACGAGCAGTACTTC
TRBJ2-7 . TRBV6-5 TRBD2 CASSYASGPYEQYF TGTGCCAGCAGTTACGCTAGCGGCCCCTACGAGCAGTACTTC
TRBJ1-5 . TRBV2 . CASRGADNQPQHF TGTGCCAGCAGGGGGGCCGACAATCAGCCCCAGCATTTT
TRBJ1-4 . TRBV12-3/TRBV12-4 TRBD1 CASSLRAGGGYNEKLFF TGTGCCAGCAGTTTAAGGGCAGGGGGTGGCTATAATGAAAAACTGTTTTTT
TRBJ2-5 . TRBV12-3/TRBV12-4 TRBD1 CASRFRTGEETQYF TGTGCCAGCAGATTTCGGACAGGGGAAGAGACCCAGTACTTC
TRBJ2-5 . TRBV11-2 TRBD1 CASSLAGGAIGTQYF TGTGCCAGCAGCTTAGCAGGGGGCGCAATCGGGACCCAGTACTTC
TRBJ2-2 . TRBV7-2 TRBD1 CASSSTGYNTGELFF TGTGCCAGCAGCTCGACAGGGTACAACACCGGGGAGCTGTTTTTT
TRBJ1-3 . TRBV10-3 . CAISSPPDTIYF TGTGCCATCAGTTCCCCACCCGACACCATATATTTT